This T cell receptor (beta chain) was captured by sequencing in a study of blood T cell repertoires in COVID-19. The V gene lost 3 bases and the J gene lost 3 bases, with 3 bases spanning the gap. The CDR3 spans 11 residues. Germline CDR1 is SNHLY and CDR2 is FYNNEI. Comment on this clone: At the DNA level, this CDR3 is encoded by other sequences in the same sample as well.

Some clones are missing from TCRdb's copy, which holds only in-frame ones; the method was immunoSEQ multiplex PCR. The profile shows about 110,000 clones, more than 65% of them singletons. The J gene is TRBJ2-7, the V gene TRBV2; D is uncertain. The sequence was collected from an elderly woman with acute or convalescent COVID-19. Sample: peripheral blood. The CDR3 loop reads CASSEYYEQYF. CDR3 DNA sequence: TGTGCCAGCAGTGAGTACTACGAGCAGTACTTC.